This TCR beta chain was documented in a study of human T cells and chemical hapten exposure. About the study: Each patient's scalp received weekly diphenylcyclopropenone throughout the approximately 25-week study.

Time point in this sample: patch test 1, 2 weeks after DPC sensitization. Treatment denoted: therapeutic diphenylcyclopropenone sensitization with weekly scalp DPC. Sample donors consisted of patients with alopecia, aged 18 to 70 years, who were suitable for DPC. This clonotype was counted at least ten times. The library attached unique molecular identifiers to individual cDNA molecules. Per the original methods: Samples held a median of around 100,000 TCRs, range 23,224–690,600. TCRdb passed the RACE reads through MiXCR, listing each CDR3 protein once. It is TCRdb's table, rather than the study itself, that gives the V and J calls and clone size. Of about 100,000 distinct CDR3 sequences in the sample, about 10% were seen once. The germline V gene encodes CDR1 MNHEY and CDR2 SVGAGI. V lost 7 bases to trimming and J lost 5 bases; unmatched junction nucleotides: 13. The CDR3 loop spans 16 amino acids.

This chain uses TRBV6-5 with TRBJ1-1, with 10 bases lining up with TRBD1. Sequenced here: whole blood, sampled in connection with sensitization to the hapten diphenylcyclopropenone (DPC). This receptor was obtained from a man aged 35 to 55 with alopecia areata. Some clones in this sample may be carry-over from other donors' samples. The CDR3 nucleotides are TGTGCCAGCAACCATGGCCTGGGGACAGGGGTAACTGAAGCTTTCTTT. Protein sequence: CASNHGLGTGVTEAFF.